The 30 T cell receptor beta chains below come from one sample, sequenced in a study of OX40 agonist ivuxolimab in advanced cancers. Produced via immunoSEQ multiplex PCR; TCRdb's table is partial and in-frame only. The repertoire consists of approximately 69,000 clones, with approximately 81% occurring once and the leading ten covering about 7.4%. The sample in question was CD4+ or CD8+ T cells sorted from blood, obtained in a trial of the OX40 agonist ivuxolimab. These receptors originate from an adult with an advanced solid tumor such as melanoma, head and neck, liver or kidney cancer.

The V and J genes are TRBV5-4 and TRBJ1-4, with D possibly being TRBD1 (6 bases). Germline CDR1 SGHNT, CDR2 YYREEE (reference sequence). Trimming stripped 0 bases from V and 8 bases from J, with 17 bases between. The CDR3 is 16 residues long. The CDR3 spells CASSLDFRGQGEKLFF. CDR3 nucleotides: TGTGCCAGCAGCTTGGATTTCCGGGGACAAGGCGAAAAACTGTTTTTT. The whole variable domain, remainder taken from reference TRBV5-4 and TRBJ1-4, is ETGVTQSPTHLIKTRGQQVTLRCSSQSGHNTVSWYQQALGQGPQFIFQYYREEENGRGNFPPRFSGLQFPNYSSELNVNALELDDSALYLCASSLDFRGQGEKLFFGSGTQLSVL.

The chain has TRBV6-6 and TRBJ2-7; 7 nucleotides agree with TRBD1. This CDR3 is built from 12 residues. CDR1 and CDR2 from the germline V gene are MNHNY and SVGAGI (reference sequence). The junction had 4 bases not matched to a gene; V was cut back by 5 bases and J by 6 bases. The chain's CDR3 is CASSLTGVEQYF. In DNA, the CDR3 is TGTGCCAGCAGTCTCACAGGGGTCGAGCAGTACTTC.

The chain recombines TRBV2 with TRBJ1-3; D gene uncertain. The CDR3 is made up of 13 amino acids. V gave up 10 bases and J gave up 4 bases, with 14 bases separating them. Germline V gene sequence: CDR1 SNHLY, CDR2 FYNNEI. The CDR3 nucleotides read TGTGCCACCTCGCAGGAGGCGGGAAACACCATATATTTT. It specifies CATSQEAGNTIYF.

CDR3 amino acids: CASSPGANTEAFF. CDR3 nucleotide sequence: TGTGCCAGCAGCCCGGGGGCGAACACTGAAGCTTTCTTT. The rearrangement uses TRBV28 and TRBJ1-1, with D perhaps matching TRBD1 (6 bases). CDR1 and CDR2 from the germline V gene are MDHEN and SYDVKM. The CDR3 is made up of 13 amino acids. The germline V and J ends were trimmed by 6 bases and 1 base, with 9 bases remaining between them.

This clone showed up just a few times. CDR3 residues: CATSRRSGTYEQYF. Written as DNA, the CDR3 is TGTGCCACCAGCAGACGGAGCGGGACCTACGAGCAGTACTTC. The rearrangement uses TRBV15 and TRBJ2-7; 7 bases map to TRBD2. Germline assignment: CDR1 LNHNV and CDR2 YYDKDF (reference sequence). This CDR3 contains 14 residues. Losses at the gene ends were 2 bases for V and 2 bases for J; bases not matched to a gene: 3. The full variable domain, its missing parts supplied by reference TRBV15 and TRBJ2-7, is DAMVIQNPRYQVTQFGKPVTLSCSQTLNHNVMYWYQQKSSQAPKLLFHYYDKDFNNEADTPDNFQSRRPNTSFCFLDIRSPGLGDTAMYLCATSRRSGTYEQYFGPGTRLTVT.

CDR3 bases: TGTGCCAGCAGTTTACTCGGCCAAGGAGAAAAACTGTTTTTT. Its protein is CASSLLGQGEKLFF. The chain recombines TRBV28 with TRBJ1-4; D call uncertain. V lost 2 bases and J 8 bases, leaving 12 bases between the germline ends. Germline CDR1 reads MDHEN; CDR2 reads SYDVKM. The CDR3 runs 14 residues.

The chain recombines TRBV9 with TRBJ2-7; D is tentatively TRBD1 or TRBD2 (5 bases each). V was clipped by 0 bases and J by 7 bases, with 26 bases between them. Germline V CDR1 and CDR2: SGDLS, YYNGEE. This CDR3 is built from 18 residues. The DNA for the CDR3 is TGTGCCAGCAGCGTAGGCGGAACGTGGGGGAGTAACTCTGGGGAGCAGTACTTC. Amino acid sequence: CASSVGGTWGSNSGEQYF.

The DNA for the CDR3 is TGTGCCTCGGTCGGGGGCTCCTATAATTCACCCCTCCACTTT. This encodes CASVGGSYNSPLHF. The gene calls are TRBV6-6 and TRBJ1-6, with a possible D match to TRBD1 (5 bases). V dropped 11 bases and J dropped 0 bases, with 11 bases sitting between them. This CDR3 comprises 14 residues. Germline assignment: CDR1 MNHNY and CDR2 SVGAGI (reference sequence).

The chain joins TRBV7-3 to TRBJ2-3; D is perhaps TRBD1 or TRBD2 (7 bases each). Trimming pared 5 bases from V and 2 bases from J, leaving 17 bases between. The CDR3 has 16 amino acids. Germline V gene lookup returns CDR1 SGHTA and CDR2 FQGTGA. The DNA for the CDR3 is TGTGCCAGCAGCACAACCCCAGGGGGGGCCACAGATACGCAGTATTTT. Translation: CASSTTPGGATDTQYF.

V usage is TRBV7-2 and J usage is TRBJ1-3; D not resolved. V was shortened by 4 bases and J by 0 bases, with 10 bases between the two germline ends. The CDR3 has 15 residues. CDR1 is SGHTA and CDR2 is FQGNSA in the germline V gene. The CDR3 DNA sequence: TGTGCCAGCAGCTCTTTTCTTAGCTCTGGAAACACCATATATTTT. Protein product: CASSSFLSSGNTIYF.

CDR3 coding DNA: TGTGCCAGTACCCTCCTCTTGGGGGGGAACACCGGGGAGCTGTTTTTT. Residues: CASTLLLGGNTGELFF. The chain couples TRBV19 to TRBJ2-2, with TRBD2 as a possible D gene (6 bases). The CDR3 spans 16 residues. The V gene's germline CDR1 is LNHDA and CDR2 SQIVND (reference sequence). V lost 7 bases and J 1 base, leaving 16 bases between the germline ends. Full variable domain (missing parts from reference TRBV19 and TRBJ2-2): DGGITQSPKYLFRKEGQNVTLSCEQNLNHDAMYWYRQDPGQGLRLIYYSQIVNDFQKGDIAEGYSVSREKKESFPLTVTSAQKNPTAFYLCASTLLLGGNTGELFFGEGSRLTVL.

This chain uses TRBV6-1 with TRBJ1-5; 8 bases align to TRBD1. The germline V gene has CDR1 MNHNS and CDR2 SASEGT. The trim removed 7 bases at V and 7 bases at J, leaving 9 bases unmatched. The CDR3 is 14 residues long. The CDR3 sequence is CASTPDREDQPQHF. The CDR3 coding sequence is TGTGCCAGCACCCCGGACAGGGAAGACCAGCCCCAGCATTTT.

The V call is TRBV13, the J call TRBJ2-5; 10 positions match TRBD1. CDR3 length: 15 residues. With V trimmed by 4 bases and J by 4 bases, 6 bases remained unmatched. Germline-derived CDR1 and CDR2 are PRHDT and FYEKMQ (reference sequence). CDR3: CASSSGQGKGETQYF. CDR3 DNA sequence: TGTGCCAGCAGCTCGGGACAGGGGAAAGGAGAGACCCAGTACTTC. The full variable domain, rest sourced from reference TRBV13 and TRBJ2-5, is AAGVIQSPRHLIKEKRETATLKCYPIPRHDTVYWYQQGPGQDPQFLISFYEKMQSDKGSIPDRFSAQQFSDYHSELNMSSLELGDSALYFCASSSGQGKGETQYFGPGTRLLVL.

DNA of the CDR3: TGTGCCAGCAGCCCCCCCCGGGGGCGAGATACTGAAGCTTTCTTT. Protein: CASSPPRGRDTEAFF. This chain connects TRBV7-9 to TRBJ1-1, with a weak D call TRBD1 (6 bases). The CDR3 totals 15 residues. From germline, CDR1 is SEHNR and CDR2 FQNEAQ (reference sequence). Between the trimmed V and J ends, which lost 5 bases and 5 bases, there was a span of 18 bases.

The table lists this clone with a count of one. The chain links TRBV15 to TRBJ2-6; possible D gene TRBD1, 6 bases. CDR3 length equals 15 residues. Germline values: CDR1 LNHNV, CDR2 YYDKDF (reference sequence). V was pared by 3 bases and J by 2 bases, with 8 bases between. Written as DNA, the CDR3 is TGTGCCACCAGCAGTAGGGGGACTGGGGCCAACGTCCTGACTTTC. The encoded protein is CATSSRGTGANVLTF.

The chain employs TRBV2 and TRBJ2-4, with D possibly TRBD1 on 6 matching bases. Deletions cut 6 bases from V and 4 bases from J, with 13 bases between. Germline values: CDR1 SNHLY, CDR2 FYNNEI. The CDR3 has 14 amino acids. CDR3 in amino acids: CASSEAGVKNIQYF. CDR3 bases: TGTGCCAGCAGCGAGGCAGGGGTAAAAAACATTCAGTACTTC.

J is TRBJ2-6 and V is TRBV7-3; 8 nucleotides align to TRBD2. The V gene's germline CDR1 is SGHTA and CDR2 FQGTGA. V dropped 5 bases and J dropped 1; count of bases not matched to a gene: 7. The CDR3 consists of 17 residues. This CDR3 is CASSPRGGSSGANVLTF. As DNA, the CDR3 is TGTGCCAGCAGCCCACGGGGGGGCTCATCTGGGGCCAACGTCCTGACTTTC.

For the CDR3, the DNA is TGTGCCAGCAGCTTAGTAGTCACCCTGGCGGGAGGGAGGGCAGATACGCAGTATTTT. It specifies CASSLVVTLAGGRADTQYF. The genes are TRBV7-2 and TRBJ2-3, with 9 bases that match TRBD2. The germline CDR1 and CDR2 sequences are SGHTA and FQGNSA. Losses at the gene ends were 1 base for V and 4 bases for J; bases not matched to a gene: 15. The CDR3 sequence is 19 residues long.

The rearrangement links TRBV20-1 to TRBJ2-1; maybe TRBD2 (6 bases). Germline CDR1 DFQATT, CDR2 SNEGSKA (reference sequence). V was trimmed by 6 bases and J by 9 bases, leaving 12 bases between them. This CDR3 region has 11 residues. CDR3 sequence (DNA): TGCAGTGCCACCAGAGCGGGTGAGCAGTTCTTC. Translation gives CSATRAGEQFF.

This clone was recorded only once. This chain links TRBV7-8 with TRBJ2-5, with D uncertain. The CDR3 has 12 amino acids. Germline V gene data show CDR1 as SGHVS and CDR2 as FQNEAQ. V lost 3 bases, J lost 4 bases, and 6 bases lay in between. For the CDR3, the DNA is TGTGCCAGCAGCTTTACGAGAGAGACCCAGTACTTC. Its translation is CASSFTRETQYF.

CDR3 amino acids: CASSLAVLTDTQYF. The CDR3 region has the DNA TGTGCCAGCAGCTTGGCAGTCCTCACAGATACGCAGTATTTT. The gene calls are TRBV7-9 and TRBJ2-3; no clear D gene. Trimming pared 3 bases from V and 2 bases from J, leaving 9 bases between. CDR1 and CDR2 from the germline V gene are SEHNR and FQNEAQ (reference sequence). The CDR3 is made up of 14 amino acids. The variable domain in full, with the rest retrieved from reference TRBV7-9 and TRBJ2-3, is DTGVSQNPRHKITKRGQNVTFRCDPISEHNRLYWYRQTLGQGPEFLTYFQNEAQLEKSRLLSDRFSAERPKGSFSTLEIQRTEQGDSAMYLCASSLAVLTDTQYFGPGTRLTVL.

The J gene is TRBJ2-7, the V gene TRBV30; 7 bases line up with TRBD1. V gave up 2 bases and J gave up 1 base; unmatched junction bases: 5. Germline V lookup: CDR1 GTSNPN, CDR2 SVGIG (reference sequence). There are 14 residues in the CDR3. CDR3 sequence: CAWSRGGTSYEQYF. The CDR3 DNA is TGTGCCTGGAGTCGAGGGGGCACGTCCTACGAGCAGTACTTC.

This clone occurred a few times. DNA for the CDR3: TGTGCCAGCAGTCGCGACCCATTGAACACTGAAGCTTTCTTT. Translation: CASSRDPLNTEAFF. This sequence joins TRBV6-1 and TRBJ1-1, with D uncertain. CDR1 MNHNS and CDR2 SASEGT come from the germline V gene. V dropped 5 bases and J dropped 0 bases, with 10 bases sitting between them. This CDR3 contains 14 residues.

The V gene is TRBV2, the J gene TRBJ2-7; D ambiguous. Germline CDR1 SNHLY, CDR2 FYNNEI. V was trimmed by 3 bases and J by 2 bases, leaving 11 bases between them. CDR3 size: 14 residues. Here the CDR3 DNA reads TGTGCCAGCAGTGAGTCCGCCGGGCCCTACGAGCAGTACTTC. Translated, it gives CASSESAGPYEQYF.

In its sample, this clone was seen a few times. This chain uses TRBV27 with TRBJ1-2; D ambiguous. V lost 2 bases and J lost 0, with 7 bases in between. Germline loops: CDR1 MNHEY, CDR2 SMNVEV (reference sequence). The CDR3 is 14 residues long. The CDR3 reads CASSLDFSNYGYTF. The CDR3 nucleotides are TGTGCCAGCAGTTTAGACTTCTCTAACTATGGCTACACCTTC.

The table lists this clone with a few counts. The rearrangement uses TRBV7-2 and TRBJ2-7, with 9 nucleotides matching TRBD1. The CDR3 length is 15 residues. The trim removed 1 base at V and 4 bases at J, leaving 5 bases unmatched. Germline values: CDR1 SGHTA, CDR2 FQGNSA. The CDR3 sequence: CASSLEGTGWYEQYF. CDR3 sequence (DNA): TGTGCCAGCAGCTTAGAGGGGACAGGGTGGTACGAGCAGTACTTC.

The rearrangement joins TRBV7-9 to TRBJ2-1; 7 positions agree with TRBD2. Unmatched junction bases numbered 8, after V lost 5 bases and J lost 7 bases. Germline V gene sequence: CDR1 SEHNR, CDR2 FQNEAQ (reference sequence). The length of the CDR3 is 14 residues. For the CDR3, the DNA is TGTGCCAGCAGCATACCGGGACTATCGAATGAGCAGTTCTTC. Translation gives CASSIPGLSNEQFF.

This clone showed up just once. This chain links TRBV5-1 with TRBJ2-3; TRBD2 agrees at 10 bases. This CDR3 is 18 amino acids long. V gave up 2 bases and J gave up 0 bases; unmatched junction bases: 9. The germline V gene encodes CDR1 SGHRS and CDR2 YFSETQ. The CDR3 DNA reads TGCGCCAGCAGCTTTGGGGAGCGGGGGGGCAAGAGCACAGATACGCAGTATTTT. Translated: CASSFGERGGKSTDTQYF.

The chain carries TRBV11-3 and TRBJ2-1; tentative D call: TRBD2 (6 bases). This CDR3 has 13 residues. V lost 5 bases, J lost 9 bases, and 14 bases lay in between. Germline V gives CDR1 SGHNT, CDR2 YENEEA. The CDR3 sequence is CASSLTRFGEQFF. Written as DNA, the CDR3 is TGTGCCAGCAGCCTGACTAGGTTTGGTGAGCAGTTCTTC.

The chain has TRBV5-1 and TRBJ2-2, with D possibly TRBD2 on 6 matching bases. This CDR3 is 14 amino acids long. Trimming pared 1 base from V and 2 bases from J, leaving 6 bases between. Germline CDR1 is SGHRS and CDR2 is YFSETQ. CDR3 nucleotides: TGCGCCAGCAGCTTGACTAGCAACACCGGGGAGCTGTTTTTT. Its protein product is CASSLTSNTGELFF. The full variable domain, in which reference TRBV5-1 and TRBJ2-2 provide the parts outside the CDR3, is KAGVTQTPRYLIKTRGQQVTLSCSPISGHRSVSWYQQTPGQGLQFLFEYFSETQRNKGNFPGRFSGRQFSNSRSEMNVSTLELGDSALYLCASSLTSNTGELFFGEGSRLTVL.